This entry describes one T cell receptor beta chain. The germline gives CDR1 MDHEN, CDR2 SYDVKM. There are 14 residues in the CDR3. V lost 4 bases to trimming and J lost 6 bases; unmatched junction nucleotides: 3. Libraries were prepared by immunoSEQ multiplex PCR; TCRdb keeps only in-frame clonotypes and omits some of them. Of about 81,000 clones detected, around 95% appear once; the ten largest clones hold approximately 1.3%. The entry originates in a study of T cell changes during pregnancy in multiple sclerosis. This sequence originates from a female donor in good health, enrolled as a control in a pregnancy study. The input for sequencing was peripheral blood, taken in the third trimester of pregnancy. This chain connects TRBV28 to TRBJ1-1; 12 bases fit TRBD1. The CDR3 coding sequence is TGTGCCAGCAGTTCCGGGACAGGGGGCTCTGAAGCTTTCTTT. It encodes CASSSGTGGSEAFF.